This T cell receptor (beta chain) is from a study of T cell changes during pregnancy in multiple sclerosis (dated by TCRdb to between 2018 and 2021). Concerning the study at large: The study examined how the T cell repertoire changed over the course of pregnancy in women with multiple sclerosis.

The library was prepared using the immunoSEQ multiplex PCR assay. This immuneACCESS table, as held by TCRdb, lists in-frame sequences with V and J called but not all clones. Of the missing ones, under half trace to an unresolved V gene in checked studies; the others have no known cause. The sample profile shows around 50,000 clones; approximately 91% of them were found once. Clones ranked in the top ten supply 0.61% of the sample. Comments on this clone: The target of this receptor is not known. No base qualities exist here, and no much larger clone lies one base off it.

According to the germline V gene, CDR1 reads MGHRA and CDR2 reads YSYEKL. Inclusive of the bounding cysteine and phenylalanine, the CDR3 is 14 residues long. The DNA shown is the 42-base CDR3, in frame from base 1. Trimming costs V 4 bases and J 0 bases, and their ends lie 8 bases apart. The source is a female donor in good health, enrolled as a control in a pregnancy study. The source was CD4+ T cells from peripheral blood mononuclear cells, collected after pregnancy. The chain is encoded by TRBV4-1 joined to TRBJ2-3, and possibly TRBD2, on 6 matching bases. The CDR3 has the sequence CASSLAASTDTQYF. The nucleotide sequence reads as follows: TGCGCCAGCAGCCTAGCGGCTAGCACAGATACGCAGTATTTT.